A single sample is the source of the 8 T cell receptor beta chains below, sequenced in a study of blood T cell repertoires in COVID-19. Some clones are missing from TCRdb's copy, which holds only in-frame ones; the method was immunoSEQ multiplex PCR. This table has some 200,000 clones, roughly 81% appearing once. Source material: peripheral blood. The source is a woman aged 45 to 65 with active or convalescent COVID-19.

The chain employs TRBV28 and TRBJ1-2, with D hard to call. The V gene's germline CDR1 is MDHEN and CDR2 SYDVKM. V was shortened by 2 bases and J by 6 bases, with 7 bases between the two germline ends. This CDR3 contains 12 residues. The CDR3 is CASSLTENGYTF. The CDR3 nucleotides read TGTGCCAGCAGTTTAACAGAGAATGGCTACACCTTC.

Remarks on this clone: Other DNA variants within this sample encode the same CDR3. The chain carries TRBV2 and TRBJ1-1; D is perhaps TRBD1 (5 bases). This CDR3 spans 11 amino acids. The germline V gene encodes CDR1 SNHLY and CDR2 FYNNEI. V dropped 6 bases and J dropped 8 bases, with 10 bases sitting between them. The CDR3 region has the DNA TGTGCCAGCAGGGAGCGGGGCGAAGCTTTCTTT. Translated, it gives CASRERGEAFF.

This chain links TRBV21-1 with TRBJ2-7; no check of the table's D call, TRBD1, against the DNA was made. TRBV21-1 has pseudogene status. CDR3 size: 15 residues. CDR3 sequence: CASSKGATGGYEQYF. The CDR3 bases are TGTGCCAGCAGCAAAGGGGCGACAGGGGGCTACGAGCAGTACTTC.

The rearrangement uses TRBV29-1 and TRBJ2-7; D may be TRBD2 (6 bases). CDR3 size: 12 residues. CDR1 is SQVTM, CDR2 ANQGSEA, per germline. V was cut by 6 bases and J by 7 bases, with 16 bases left in between. The CDR3 DNA reads as TGCAGCGTCGGGAGATGGGGGGAAGAGCAGTACTTC. Translated, it gives CSVGRWGEEQYF.

The chain is built from TRBV19 and TRBJ2-2; TRBD1 matches 7 bases. Germline V CDR1 and CDR2: LNHDA, SQIVND (reference sequence). J was trimmed by 6 bases and V by 7 bases; bases with no gene match: 5. This CDR3 is built from 13 residues. The CDR3 region is CASTPQGSGELFF. The CDR3 DNA reads as TGTGCCAGTACCCCACAGGGGTCCGGGGAGCTGTTTTTT.

The chain recombines TRBV28 with TRBJ2-3; D ambiguous. The CDR3 sequence is 14 residues long. Trimming cost V 3 bases and J 0 bases, with 7 bases left between them. CDR1 is MDHEN, CDR2 SYDVKM, per germline. The CDR3 DNA follows: TGTGCCAGCAGTTTCGGTCATAGCACAGATACGCAGTATTTT. It is translated as CASSFGHSTDTQYF.

This sequence joins TRBV7-2 and TRBJ2-7; 7 bases agree with TRBD1. The germline CDR1 and CDR2 sequences are SGHTA and FQGNSA. Trimming at V came to 5 bases and at J to 3 bases, leaving 7 bases not matched to a gene. There are 14 residues in the CDR3. The CDR3 loop reads CASSVGQAYYEQYV. For the CDR3, the DNA is TGTGCCAGCAGCGTCGGACAGGCATACTACGAGCAGTACGTC.

This sequence joins TRBV6-5 and TRBJ1-5, with 8 bases identical to TRBD1. Germline V lookup: CDR1 MNHEY, CDR2 SVGAGI. The CDR3 loop spans 14 amino acids. The V and J ends lost 4 bases and 4 bases, in that order; junction bases with no gene match: 3. This CDR3 is CASSFRQGNQPQHF. The CDR3 DNA sequence: TGTGCCAGCAGTTTTAGACAGGGGAATCAGCCCCAGCATTTT.